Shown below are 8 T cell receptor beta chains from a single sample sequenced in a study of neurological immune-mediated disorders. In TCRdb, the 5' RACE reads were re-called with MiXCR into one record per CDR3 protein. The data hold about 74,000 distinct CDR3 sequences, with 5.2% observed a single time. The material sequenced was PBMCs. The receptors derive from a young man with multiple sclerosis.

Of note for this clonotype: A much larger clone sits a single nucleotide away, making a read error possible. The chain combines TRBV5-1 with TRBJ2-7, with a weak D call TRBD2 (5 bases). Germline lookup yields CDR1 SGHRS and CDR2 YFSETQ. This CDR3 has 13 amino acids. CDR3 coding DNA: TGCACCAGTTCAAGCGGATATGCCTACGAGCAGTACTTC. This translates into CTSSSGYAYEQYF.

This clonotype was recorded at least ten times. CDR3 DNA sequence: TGTGCCAGCAGCTTAAAATCTCTAGCGGGGGCCAATGAGCAGTTCTTC. It yields the protein CASSLKSLAGANEQFF. The chain employs TRBV11-2 and TRBJ2-1; 10 bases agree with TRBD2. The CDR3 is 16 residues long. Germline V CDR1 and CDR2: SGHAT, FQNNGV. With 2 bases clipped from V and 6 bases from J, the junction kept 7 bases outside the gene matches.

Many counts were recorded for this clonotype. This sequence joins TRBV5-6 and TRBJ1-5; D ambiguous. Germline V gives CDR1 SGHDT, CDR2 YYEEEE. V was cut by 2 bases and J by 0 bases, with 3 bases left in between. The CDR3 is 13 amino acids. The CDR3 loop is CASSFGSNQPQHF. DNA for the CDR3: TGTGCCAGCAGCTTTGGTAGCAATCAGCCCCAGCATTTT.

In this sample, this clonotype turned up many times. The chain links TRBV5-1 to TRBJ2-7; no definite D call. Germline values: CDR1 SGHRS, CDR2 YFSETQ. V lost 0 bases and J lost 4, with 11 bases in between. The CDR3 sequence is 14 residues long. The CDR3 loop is CASSLASHTYEQYF. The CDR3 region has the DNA TGCGCCAGCAGCTTGGCCAGTCACACTTACGAGCAGTACTTC.

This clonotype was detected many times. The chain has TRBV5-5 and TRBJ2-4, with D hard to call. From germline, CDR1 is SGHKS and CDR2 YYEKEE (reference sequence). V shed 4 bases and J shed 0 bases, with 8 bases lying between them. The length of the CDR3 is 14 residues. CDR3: CASSPRVAKNIQYF. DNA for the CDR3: TGTGCCAGCAGCCCCCGGGTAGCCAAAAACATTCAGTACTTC.

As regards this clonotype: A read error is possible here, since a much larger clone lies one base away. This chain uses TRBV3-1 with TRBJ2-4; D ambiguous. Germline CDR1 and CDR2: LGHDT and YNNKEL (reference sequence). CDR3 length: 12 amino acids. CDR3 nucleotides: TGTGCCAGCAGCCAAGCCAAAAAAATTCAGTACTTC. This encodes CASSQAKKIQYF.

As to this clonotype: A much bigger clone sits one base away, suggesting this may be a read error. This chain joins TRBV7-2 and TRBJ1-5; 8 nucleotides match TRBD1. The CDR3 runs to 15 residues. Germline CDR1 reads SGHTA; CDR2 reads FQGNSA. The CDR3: CASSPRTGSNQPQNF. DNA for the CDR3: TGTGCCAGCAGCCCCCGGACAGGGAGCAATCAGCCCCAGAATTTT.

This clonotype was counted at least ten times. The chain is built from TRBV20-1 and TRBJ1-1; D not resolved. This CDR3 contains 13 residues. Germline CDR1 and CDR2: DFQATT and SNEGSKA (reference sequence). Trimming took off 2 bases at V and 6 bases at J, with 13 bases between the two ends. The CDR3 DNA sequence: TGCAGTGCTAGAAATAGGAGGGAAGCTGAAGCTTTCTTT. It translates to CSARNRREAEAFF.